The rows below give T cell receptor beta chains drawn from one sample of a study of prognosis after radiotherapy for stage I lung cancer. Using its own MiXCR run on the multiplex PCR reads, TCRdb lists one record per CDR3 protein. This sample has under 35,000 distinct CDR3 sequences, with around 40% found just once. The sample consisted of PBMCs, taken before or after stereotactic body radiation therapy (not recorded which). The origin of the receptors is a donor aged 50 or older with non-small cell lung cancer. Both conserved end residues are part of each CDR3. The order of the fields is D gene, clone size, J gene, V gene, CDR3 DNA, CDR3 protein. A D gene is named only where the DNA matches it firmly. Size is omitted from some rows. Given values are once, few, many or a class for expanded clones.

NA	NA	TRBJ2-7	TRBV11-3	TGTGCCAGCAGCTTAGGTGGGGCCTCCGAGCAGTACTTC	CASSLGGASEQYF
NA	many	TRBJ1-3	TRBV18	TGTGCCAGCTCGGGAAAGGGACCGCTGGGAGGAAACACCATATATTTT	CASSGKGPLGGNTIYF
NA	NA	TRBJ2-7	TRBV3-1	TGTGCCAGCAGCCAGGGACCCGGGGATCTCTACGAGCAGTACTTC	CASSQGPGDLYEQYF
TRBD1	medium-sized	TRBJ1-2	TRBV6-1	TGTGCCAGCAGTGAAGCGCTAGAGGGGGCGAGCGGCTACACCTTC	CASSEALEGASGYTF
TRBD1	many	TRBJ1-1	TRBV11-2	TGTGCCAGCAGCTCGACAGGGTGGTCTGAAGCTTTCTTT	CASSSTGWSEAFF
TRBD2	many	TRBJ2-1	TRBV11-3	TGTGCCAGCAGTCGTGGGACTAGCAGCAATGAGCAGTTCTTC	CASSRGTSSNEQFF
NA	NA	TRBJ2-1	TRBV20-1	TGCAGTGCTAGAGATCGGAATTACAATGAGCAGTTCTTC	CSARDRNYNEQFF
NA	NA	TRBJ2-1	TRBV6-1	TGTGCCAGCATTTTGACCGTCGGGATTTATAGTGAGCAGTTCTTC	CASILTVGIYSEQFF
TRBD1	medium-sized	TRBJ1-2	TRBV6-1	TGTGCCAGCAGATCGGGACAGACAACTGCACACTTC	CASRSGQTTAHF
NA	many	TRBJ1-1	TRBV10-3	TGTGCCATCAGTGAACAGGGCGAAGCTTTCTTT	CAISEQGEAFF
TRBD2	few	TRBJ2-2	TRBV3-1	TGTGCCAGCAGCCAAGATCGTCGGGCTAGCGGGAGATTAGGCGGGGAGCTGTTTTTT	CASSQDRRASGRLGGELFF
TRBD1	NA	TRBJ1-2	TRBV7-6	TGTGCCAGCAGCCGAGAACCGGGACAGGGTCAACGTGGCTACACCTTC	CASSREPGQGQRGYTF
TRBD1	NA	TRBJ1-2	TRBV6-1	TGTGCCAGCCGGGGACAGGGGGCATATAACTATGGCTACACCTTC	CASRGQGAYNYGYTF
NA	many	TRBJ1-5	TRBV7-9	TGTGCCAGCAGCTTAGGGGTCCGGGGGGCGAGCAATCAGCCCCAGCATTTT	CASSLGVRGASNQPQHF
NA	NA	TRBJ2-7	TRBV20-1	TGCAGTGCCCGACGGCCGGCCTCCTACGAGCAGTACTTC	CSARRPASYEQYF
NA	few	TRBJ1-2	TRBV9	TGTGCCAGCATCCGTCTCTGGGGGCCACTAGACTATGGCTACACCTTC	CASIRLWGPLDYGYTF
NA	medium-sized	TRBJ2-7	TRBV20-1	TGCAGTGCCCCGAAGGGGGTAGCTTGGAACCACGAGCAGTACTTC	CSAPKGVAWNHEQYF
NA	NA	TRBJ1-6	TRBV20-1	TGCAGTGGGGCCATCTATAATTCACCCCTCCACTTT	CSGAIYNSPLHF
TRBD2	many	TRBJ2-5	TRBV29-1	TGCAGCGGAGCGGGAGGGATGGGAGAGACCCAGTACTTC	CSGAGGMGETQYF
NA	medium-sized	TRBJ2-7	TRBV12-3/TRBV12-4	TGTGCCAGCACCAGGAATTTCTACGAGCAGTACTTC	CASTRNFYEQYF
NA	many	TRBJ1-6	TRBV9	TGTGCCAGCAGCGTAGATTTCCGGGTTAATTCACCCCTCCACTTT	CASSVDFRVNSPLHF
NA	many	TRBJ2-2	TRBV2	TGTGCCAGCAGCGACGGGACCCACACACAGGCCGGGGAGCTGTTTTTT	CASSDGTHTQAGELFF
NA	many	TRBJ1-1	TRBV6-4	TGTGCCAGCAGGGGGCCCGGGGACACTGAAGCTTTCTTT	CASRGPGDTEAFF
NA	NA	TRBJ2-2	TRBV7-2	TGTGCCAGCAGCTCGGACCACGCGAACACCGGGGAGCTGTTTTTT	CASSSDHANTGELFF
NA	many	TRBJ1-1	TRBV28	TGTGCCAGCAGTTCGACCGTGGGGCGGAACACTGAAGCTTTCTTT	CASSSTVGRNTEAFF
NA	many	TRBJ2-2	TRBV28	TGTGCCAGCAGTTTAAGGAACACCGGGGAGCTGTTTTTT	CASSLRNTGELFF
NA	many	TRBJ2-7	TRBV4-1	TGCGCCAGCAGCCAAAGCACAGGGAATTACGAGCAGTACTTC	CASSQSTGNYEQYF
NA	many	TRBJ1-1	TRBV28	TGTGCCAGCATGAGCTCGCAAGGTACTTTCTTT	CASMSSQGTFF
NA	many	TRBJ1-4	TRBV18	TGTGCCAGCTCAAGGAGCGGGGGTAATGATGAAAAACTGTTTTTT	CASSRSGGNDEKLFF
NA	many	TRBJ2-7	TRBV5-1	TGCGCCAGCAGCTTGACGTTGACAGCCCACGAGCAGTACTTC	CASSLTLTAHEQYF
NA	NA	TRBJ1-5	TRBV4-2	TGTGCCAGCAGCCAAAACCCCCAGGGAAATCAGCCCCAGCATTTT	CASSQNPQGNQPQHF
NA	many	TRBJ1-1	TRBV10-3	TGTGCCATCAGTGAGACCCCGCTTGAACGGGATGAAGCTTTCTTT	CAISETPLERDEAFF
NA	many	TRBJ2-3	TRBV19	TGTGCCAGTAGTATAAGCATAACTAGCACAGATACGCAGTATTTT	CASSISITSTDTQYF
NA	many	TRBJ2-2	TRBV6-1	TGTGCCAGCAGACTGGACAGATCGAACACCGGGGAGCTGTTTTTT	CASRLDRSNTGELFF
NA	few	TRBJ2-7	TRBV28	TGTTCCACCTCGTGGAGCGTGGCCCCGCTGGAGCAGTACTTC	CSTSWSVAPLEQYF
NA	NA	TRBJ2-1	TRBV20-1	TGCAGTACCCGGGGGGGACAGCCTTACAATGAGCAGTTCTTC	CSTRGGQPYNEQFF
TRBD1	NA	TRBJ1-5	TRBV5-8	TGTGCCAGCAGCTGGGTGCCAGAGATCAGGACAGGGGCTCAGCCCCATCATTTT	CASSWVPEIRTGAQPHHF
NA	many	TRBJ2-3	TRBV2	TGTGCCAGCAGCCCCCCTAGCGATCGCACAGATACGCAGTATTTT	CASSPPSDRTDTQYF
TRBD1	NA	TRBJ2-7	TRBV6-5	TGTGCCAGCAGTTACGCCGGGACAGGGCCCTCCTACGAGCAGTACTTC	CASSYAGTGPSYEQYF
NA	many	TRBJ2-1	TRBV5-1	TGCGCCAGCAGCTGGGACGGACCACCCAATGAGCAGTTCTTC	CASSWDGPPNEQFF
TRBD1	once	TRBJ2-7	TRBV15	TGTGACAACAGCAGAGATCCGGGACAGGCCTCTGAGCAGTACTTC	CDNSRDPGQASEQYF
NA	NA	TRBJ1-6	TRBV20-1	TGCAGTGCTAGAAAGGGCTCCGCACGGTCCAATTCACCCCTCCACTTT	CSARKGSARSNSPLHF
NA	many	TRBJ1-1	TRBV6-1	TGTGCCAGCACCATGGGCGACGAGAGGACTGAAGCTTTCTTT	CASTMGDERTEAFF
TRBD1	medium-sized	TRBJ2-7	TRBV6-1	TGTGCCAGCAGTGAATCCCTCGGGACAGGGGCCTACGAGCAGTACTTC	CASSESLGTGAYEQYF
TRBD1	few	TRBJ1-1	TRBV7-2	TGTGCCAGCAGCACACGCGGGACAGGGATAGCCTGGGATTTCTTT	CASSTRGTGIAWDFF
NA	NA	TRBJ1-4	TRBV28	TGTGCCAGCAGTTCCCTCGGGTCAGACGGAAAACTGTTTTTT	CASSSLGSDGKLFF
NA	NA	TRBJ2-1	TRBV6-1	TGTGCCAGCAGGATTACCTCTGGAGGGAATGAGCAGTTCTTC	CASRITSGGNEQFF
NA	many	TRBJ1-3	TRBV5-1	TGCGCCAGCAGCTTGGCAGGGAGGCCTGGAAACACCATATATTTT	CASSLAGRPGNTIYF
TRBD2	many	TRBJ2-1	TRBV20-1	TGCAGTGCTAGAGATCTGAGGGGTAGCGGGGGGTCCTCCTTCAATGAGCAGTTCTTC	CSARDLRGSGGSSFNEQFF
NA	many	TRBJ2-1	TRBV7-8	TGTGCCAGCAGCTTAGTAAGGGCGGGGACCTGGTACAATGAGCAGTTCTTC	CASSLVRAGTWYNEQFF
NA	many	TRBJ1-1	TRBV5-1	TGCGCCAGCAGCTTGGCCAACACAAACACTGAAGCTTTCTTT	CASSLANTNTEAFF
NA	many	TRBJ2-3	TRBV7-2	TGTGCCAGCAGCTTAGTAGGTAGCGGTCCTGGGAATACGCAGTATTTT	CASSLVGSGPGNTQYF
NA	many	TRBJ2-3	TRBV18	TGTGCCAGCTCACCGGGGGGAACAGATACGCAGTATTTT	CASSPGGTDTQYF
NA	medium-sized	TRBJ2-2	TRBV12-3/TRBV12-4	TGTGCCAGCAGTGCACAGGGATACACCGGGGAGCTGTTTTTT	CASSAQGYTGELFF
TRBD2	medium-sized	TRBJ2-3	TRBV6-1	TGTGCCAGCAGCCGGACTAGCGGGTTTAGCACAGATACGCAGTATTTT	CASSRTSGFSTDTQYF